Following are 9 T cell receptor beta chains from one sample sequenced in a study of graft-versus-host responses after intestinal transplantation. The method was immunoSEQ multiplex PCR; TCRdb's version includes in-frame clones alone and lacks a portion of them. The table has 35,000 to 50,000 clones, roughly 92% seen once. Their specific antigens are unknown. The sample here was unstimulated CD8+ T cells sorted from spleen or lymph node cells, taken before transplant. These receptors were obtained from a human donor who was the organ donor for an intestinal transplant.

The rearrangement links TRBV9 to TRBJ2-7; 12 positions agree with TRBD2. CDR1 is SGDLS, CDR2 YYNGEE, per germline. The CDR3 length is 14 residues. V lost 3 bases and J lost 4; bases outside the gene matches: 2. CDR3 coding DNA: TGTGCCAGCAGCGCTAGCGGGAGGGTTTACGAGCAGTACTTC. This encodes CASSASGRVYEQYF.

The V call is TRBV27, the J call TRBJ2-7; no firm D call. Germline V lookup: CDR1 MNHEY, CDR2 SMNVEV (reference sequence). The V end was cut by 2 bases, the J end by 1 base, with 6 bases between. CDR3 length: 13 amino acids. CDR3 DNA: TGTGCCAGCAGTTTAGCAGAATCCTACGAGCAGTACTTC. Residues: CASSLAESYEQYF.

This clone occurred a few times. V is TRBV2 and J is TRBJ2-1; 12 nucleotides align to TRBD2. The CDR3 covers 15 residues. Germline assignment: CDR1 SNHLY and CDR2 FYNNEI. J lost 2 bases, V lost 4 bases, and 0 bases had no gene match. The CDR3 loop is CASSGLAGAYNEQFF. The CDR3 region has the DNA TGTGCCAGCAGTGGACTAGCGGGAGCCTACAATGAGCAGTTCTTC.

As regards this clone: It differs at one base from a far larger clone, so likely a read error. The chain couples TRBV5-4 to TRBJ2-7, with TRBD2 identical over 11 bases. J was trimmed by 3 bases and V by 2 bases; bases with no gene match: 1. The germline gives CDR1 SGHNT, CDR2 YYREEE (reference sequence). CDR3 size: 14 residues. The CDR3 spells CASSFGTSGYEQYF. CDR3 DNA sequence: TGTGCCAGCAGCTTCGGGACTAGCGGCTACGAGCAGTACTTC. Drawing the rest from reference TRBV5-4 and TRBJ2-7, the complete variable domain is ETGVTQSPTHLIKTRGQQVTLRCSSQSGHNTVSWYQQALGQGPQFIFQYYREEENGRGNFPPRFSGLQFPNYSSELNVNALELDDSALYLCASSFGTSGYEQYFGPGTRLTVT.

V usage is TRBV30 and J usage is TRBJ2-3, with D possibly being TRBD1 (6 bases). V was cut by 0 bases and J by 12 bases, with 13 bases left in between. CDR1 and CDR2 (germline): GTSNPN, SVGIG (reference sequence). The CDR3 has 12 amino acids. The CDR3 is CAWSVQGSAQYF. CDR3 in DNA: TGTGCCTGGAGTGTACAGGGTTCGGCCCAGTATTTT.

The V call is TRBV6-1, the J call TRBJ2-1, with D perhaps assigned TRBD1 or TRBD2 (7 bases each). Trimming left V 5 bases short and J 4 bases short, with 15 bases between. This CDR3 spans 15 amino acids. Germline CDR1 and CDR2: MNHNS and SASEGT. Here the CDR3 reads CASSLTGEGYNEQFF. CDR3 bases: TGTGCCAGCAGTCTTACAGGGGAGGGGTACAATGAGCAGTTCTTC.

The chain employs TRBV6-1 and TRBJ2-3; D is uncertain. Germline CDR1 is MNHNS and CDR2 is SASEGT. The CDR3 runs 9 residues. V lost 2 bases, J lost 10 bases, and 1 base lay in between. The CDR3 here is CASSESQYF. The CDR3 DNA reads TGTGCCAGCAGTGAATCGCAGTATTTT.

The V call is TRBV25-1, the J call TRBJ2-7; D remains unclear. The CDR3 has 10 amino acids. Per the germline V gene, CDR1 is MGHDK and CDR2 is SYGVNS. The V end lost 0 bases, the J end lost 6 bases, and 0 bases lay between the germline ends. CDR3 amino acids: CASSEYEQYF. The CDR3 region has the DNA TGTGCCAGCAGTGAATACGAGCAGTACTTC.

V usage is TRBV10-2 and J usage is TRBJ2-7; 9 nucleotides match TRBD2. Looked up from germline, CDR1 is WSHSY and CDR2 is SAAADI. The CDR3 has 14 amino acids. V gave up 6 bases and J gave up 1 base; unmatched junction bases: 4. CDR3 region: CASSLLAGSYEQYF. As DNA, the CDR3 is TGCGCCAGCAGCCTACTAGCGGGTTCCTACGAGCAGTACTTC.